The next 25 T cell receptor beta chains were all read from a single sample in a study of T cell responses to AZD1222 COVID-19 vaccine. Some clones are missing from TCRdb's copy, which holds only in-frame ones; the method was immunoSEQ multiplex PCR. The profile covers 100,000 to 150,000 clones, with about 90% appearing a single time and more than 13% taken by the ten largest. The input for sequencing was peripheral blood, taken on day 0 of AZD1222 vaccination. The receptors come from an adult in good health.

The CDR3: CASSPSAMPEGREQFF. CDR3 sequence (DNA): TGTGCCAGCAGCCCGTCCGCGATGCCTGAGGGTCGGGAGCAGTTCTTC. The chain joins TRBV14 to TRBJ2-1, with D perhaps TRBD2 (5 bases). The CDR3 has 16 residues. Germline loops: CDR1 SGHDN, CDR2 FVKESK. With 4 bases removed from V and 10 bases from J, the gap between germline ends came to 23 bases.

The chain carries TRBV4-3 and TRBJ1-5, with a possible D match to TRBD1 (5 bases). This CDR3 is 17 amino acids long. The germline CDR1 and CDR2 sequences are LGHNA and YSLEER. Trimming took 2 bases from V and 5 from J, leaving 19 bases between them. CDR3 coding DNA: TGCGCCAGCAGCCAACCCCGGGGGGAGGGTCTACATCAGCCCCAGCATTTT. Amino acids: CASSQPRGEGLHQPQHF.

The V gene is TRBV3-1 (or the pseudogene TRBV3-2), the J gene TRBJ1-6, with D hard to call. The V and J ends lost 4 bases and 5 bases respectively, with 12 bases between them. The CDR3 totals 15 residues. Germline CDR1 is LGHDT and CDR2 is YNNKEL (reference sequence). As DNA, the CDR3 is TGTGCCAGCAGCCTTTCGAGACGGGATAATTCACCCCTCCACTTT. Encoded protein: CASSLSRRDNSPLHF.

This rearrangement joins TRBV28 to TRBJ1-1; 8 bases match TRBD1. The CDR3 is 15 amino acids. CDR1 and CDR2 (germline): MDHEN, SYDVKM. The trim removed 5 bases at V and 4 bases at J, leaving 9 bases unmatched. CDR3 sequence reads: CASSLLDRVGTEAFF. The DNA of the CDR3 is TGTGCCAGCAGTCTCTTGGACAGGGTCGGCACTGAAGCTTTCTTT.

This chain's CDR3 is CASQQGGSQPQHF. The CDR3 DNA reads as TGTGCCAGTCAACAGGGAGGGTCTCAGCCCCAGCATTTT. The V and J genes are TRBV28 and TRBJ1-5, with D perhaps matching TRBD1 (6 bases). V lost 9 bases and J lost 6, with 15 bases in between. Germline V CDR1 and CDR2: MDHEN, SYDVKM. This CDR3 region has 13 residues.

The chain employs TRBV4-1 and TRBJ2-3, with a tentative D call TRBD2 (6 bases). Germline CDR1 reads MGHRA; CDR2 reads YSYEKL. This CDR3 has 17 residues. Deletions cut 1 base from V and 1 base from J, with 15 bases between. CDR3 DNA: TGCGCCAGCAGCCAAGTTGATGCGGGACGGGGCACAGATACGCAGTATTTT. Protein product: CASSQVDAGRGTDTQYF.

The gene calls are TRBV5-5 and TRBJ2-3, with D perhaps being TRBD1 or TRBD2 (6 bases each). V was cut by 0 bases and J by 0 bases, with 23 bases left in between. Germline V gene sequence: CDR1 SGHKS, CDR2 YYEKEE (reference sequence). The CDR3 covers 20 residues. The DNA of the CDR3 is TGTGCCAGCAGCTTGGATGGGGGGCTGGAGATAACAACTAGCACAGATACGCAGTATTTT. Protein sequence: CASSLDGGLEITTSTDTQYF.

The CDR3 bases are TGTGCCAGCAGAGAGACAGGGATAGGCGTTGATGAAGCTTTCTTT. Residues: CASRETGIGVDEAFF. The rearrangement uses TRBV28 and TRBJ1-1, with 7 positions matching TRBD1. The J segment lost 7 bases and the V segment lost 6 bases, leaving 14 bases of the junction unmatched. Looked up from germline, CDR1 is MDHEN and CDR2 is SYDVKM. CDR3 length: 15 residues.

CDR3 sequence (DNA): TGTGCCAGCAGTTTATTCGGCCCGGAGGCCGAAGCTTTCTTT. Amino acids: CASSLFGPEAEAFF. The chain joins TRBV27 to TRBJ1-1; D not certain. V shed 1 base and J shed 8 bases, with 14 bases lying between them. Germline lookup yields CDR1 MNHEY and CDR2 SMNVEV (reference sequence). CDR3 length equals 14 residues.

The gene calls are TRBV3-1 (or the pseudogene TRBV3-2) and TRBJ2-7; D is unclear. Germline assignment: CDR1 LGHDT and CDR2 YNNKEL (reference sequence). Trimming took off 4 bases at V and 6 bases at J, with 13 bases between the two ends. CDR3 length equals 13 residues. The CDR3 DNA reads TGTGCCAGCAGCCCTCGAGAGCTTGGCGAGCAGTACTTC. It yields the protein CASSPRELGEQYF.

The V gene is TRBV9, the J gene TRBJ1-2; D uncertain. In germline, CDR1 is SGDLS, CDR2 YYNGEE. This CDR3 contains 14 residues. V was trimmed by 0 bases and J by 8 bases, leaving 14 bases between them. CDR3 in DNA: TGTGCCAGCAGCGTAGACGAAATCAAACGGGGCTACACCTTC. Amino acids: CASSVDEIKRGYTF.

The chain uses TRBV7-2 and TRBJ2-2, with D perhaps TRBD1 (6 bases). Per germline, CDR1 SGHTA and CDR2 FQGNSA. The length of the CDR3 is 15 residues. Trimming removed 5 bases from V and 7 bases from J, with 17 bases in between. CDR3 coding DNA: TGTGCCAGCAGCCTCAGCTACAGGGTTAACGGGGAGCTGTTTTTT. Its protein is CASSLSYRVNGELFF. The full variable domain, completed using reference TRBV7-2 and TRBJ2-2, is GAGVSQSPSNKVTEKGKDVELRCDPISGHTALYWYRQSLGQGLEFLIYFQGNSAPDKSGLPSDRFSAERTGGSVSTLTIQRTQQEDSAVYLCASSLSYRVNGELFFGEGSRLTVL.

The genes are TRBV6-2 or TRBV6-3 and TRBJ1-5, with D uncertain. The V end was cut by 2 bases, the J end by 3 bases, with 8 bases between. The CDR3 is made up of 14 amino acids. Germline CDR1 MNHEY, CDR2 SVGEGT. The CDR3 spells CASSYPGINQPQHF. The DNA for the CDR3 is TGTGCCAGCAGTTACCCCGGGATCAATCAGCCCCAGCATTTT.

This clone was found once. The CDR3 loop reads CASSFTGFGTSTDTQYF. The CDR3 coding sequence is TGTGCCAGCAGTTTTACAGGTTTTGGAACTAGCACAGATACGCAGTATTTT. This chain connects TRBV27 to TRBJ2-3; maybe TRBD1 (5 bases). The V end was cut by 3 bases, the J end by 0 bases, with 16 bases between. The germline gives CDR1 MNHEY, CDR2 SMNVEV (reference sequence). CDR3 length: 17 amino acids.

V gene TRBV6-2 or TRBV6-3 combines with J gene TRBJ2-7; TRBD2 aligns across 8 bases. V lost 6 bases and J lost 7; bases outside the gene matches: 14. Per germline, CDR1 MNHEY and CDR2 SVGEGT. The CDR3 runs to 15 residues. This chain's CDR3 is CASSLFQAGEEEQYF. CDR3 nucleotide sequence: TGTGCCAGCAGCCTTTTCCAAGCGGGAGAAGAAGAGCAGTACTTC.

The V and J genes are TRBV6-1 and TRBJ1-3, with D unclear. Trimming pared 4 bases from V and 0 bases from J, leaving 19 bases between. The CDR3 sequence is 18 residues long. Looked up from germline, CDR1 is MNHNS and CDR2 is SASEGT. CDR3 coding DNA: TGTGCCAGCAGTGGACCGGTGACGGATTCAGACTCTGGAAACACCATATATTTT. Translated: CASSGPVTDSDSGNTIYF.

The chain is built from TRBV10-1 and TRBJ2-7, with 16 bases fitting TRBD2. CDR3 length equals 18 residues. Germline loops: CDR1 WNHNN, CDR2 SYGVQD (reference sequence). With V trimmed by 4 bases and J by 2 bases, 8 bases remained unmatched. CDR3 residues: CASSAGTSGRASPYEQYF. The CDR3 DNA reads as TGCGCCAGCAGTGCGGGGACTAGCGGGAGGGCCAGTCCCTACGAGCAGTACTTC.

The chain recombines TRBV28 with TRBJ2-1; 8 nucleotides align to TRBD2. Germline CDR1 and CDR2: MDHEN and SYDVKM. This CDR3 comprises 15 residues. V trimming: 2 bases; J trimming: 3 bases; junction bases outside the gene matches: 3. The CDR3 loop is CASSLSTSGYNEQFF. The CDR3 region has the DNA TGTGCCAGCAGTTTAAGTACTAGCGGCTACAATGAGCAGTTCTTC.

The chain carries TRBV12-3 or TRBV12-4 and TRBJ2-1, with D unclear. The CDR3 runs 13 residues. Trimming removed 5 bases at V and 8 bases at J, with 13 bases between. CDR3 nucleotide sequence: TGTGCCAGCAGTCAACAGTTATCGGATGAGCAGTTCTTC. This encodes CASSQQLSDEQFF.

Written as DNA, the CDR3 is TGTGCCAGTAGTATATCCCGGGAGAGGGGCAATGAGCAGTTCTTC. This gives the protein CASSISRERGNEQFF. This chain joins TRBV19 and TRBJ2-1, with D perhaps matching TRBD2 (6 bases). V shed 2 bases and J shed 6 bases, with 14 bases lying between them. Germline loops: CDR1 LNHDA, CDR2 SQIVND (reference sequence). The CDR3 is 15 residues long.

The chain has TRBV6-4 and TRBJ2-2, with D perhaps matching TRBD2 (5 bases). V was clipped by 8 bases and J by 5 bases, with 15 bases between them. The CDR3 spans 14 residues. Germline V gene data show CDR1 as MRHNA and CDR2 as SNTAGT. The CDR3, as DNA: TGTGCCAGCTTGGCTAGCACTAAAACCGGGGAGCTGTTTTTT. It is translated as CASLASTKTGELFF.

This chain links TRBV6-5 with TRBJ2-3; TRBD2 aligns across 7 bases. Germline V CDR1 and CDR2: MNHEY, SVGAGI. The CDR3 spans 15 residues. The junction had 3 bases not matched to a gene; V was cut back by 2 bases and J by 1 base. Here the CDR3 DNA reads TGTGCCAGCAGTTACGCGGGAGCCCGCACAGATACGCAGTATTTT. Protein product: CASSYAGARTDTQYF.

This chain joins TRBV10-1 and TRBJ1-3, with unresolved D. CDR1 and CDR2 from the germline V gene are WNHNN and SYGVQD (reference sequence). This CDR3 region has 14 residues. Trimming took 4 bases from V and 0 from J, leaving 7 bases between them. The CDR3 loop is CASSGSPSGNTIYF. The CDR3 DNA is TGCGCCAGCAGTGGCAGTCCCTCTGGAAACACCATATATTTT.

This chain links TRBV10-3 with TRBJ2-1; 13 positions agree with TRBD2. From germline, CDR1 is ENHRY and CDR2 SYGVKD. CDR3 length: 15 amino acids. Trimming removed 3 bases from V and 8 bases from J; junction bases left unmatched: 4. The chain's CDR3 is CAISDGLAGDDEQFF. DNA of the CDR3: TGTGCCATCAGTGACGGACTAGCGGGGGACGATGAGCAGTTCTTC.

This clone was detected once. A junction boundary mismatches the germline segment, possibly from a read error. The chain links TRBV7-7 to TRBJ2-5; 11 nucleotides align to TRBD1. This CDR3 spans 15 amino acids. The germline V gene encodes CDR1 SSHAT and CDR2 FNYEAQ (reference sequence). CDR3 region: CASSSGTGGQETQYF. The CDR3 nucleotides read TGTGCTAGCAGCTCCGGGACAGGGGGTCAAGAGACCCAGTACTTC.